This TCR beta chain stems from a study of T cell clonotyping in hematopoietic cell transplantation. Repertoires were generated with immunoSEQ multiplex PCR, while TCRdb's copy carries only in-frame clones and drops some. Of about 6,300 clones listed, roughly nine tenths were seen once; the top ten hold roughly 15%. CDR3 size: 10 residues. Trimming cost V 5 bases and J 6 bases, with 7 bases left between them. CDR1 is SQVTM, CDR2 ANQGSEA, per germline. The TCR comes from a female patient in her fifties who had an allogeneic stem cell transplant from an unrelated donor, so the T cells may come from the graft donor. Some clones in this sample may be carry-over from other donors' samples. The chain recombines TRBV29-1 with TRBJ1-2; D not certain. Sequenced material: peripheral blood mononuclear cells, taken 180 days after allogeneic stem cell transplant. The CDR3 reads CSVLKDGYTF. CDR3 nucleotide sequence: TGCAGCGTTCTTAAGGATGGCTACACCTTC.